A selection of T cell receptor beta chains follows, all from one sample in a study of T cell responses to AZD1222 COVID-19 vaccine. TCRdb's table, derived via immunoSEQ multiplex PCR, lists solely in-frame clones and lacks some. This sample yields under 150,000 clones, of which 75% to 95% are seen a single time; approximately 2% belongs to the top ten. The input for sequencing was peripheral blood, taken 28 days after the second AZD1222 dose. The receptors shown here come from an adult who received the AZD1222 COVID-19 vaccine. Both conserved end residues are part of each CDR3. Fields, in order: V gene, clone size, D gene, J gene, CDR3 DNA, CDR3 protein. A D gene is named only where the DNA matches it firmly. Clone size, where shown, is once, few, many, or a class for clones that have expanded.

TRBV5-1	-	TRBD1	TRBJ1-4	TGCGCCAGCAGCTTGGGACAGGGGAGGGGTGAAAAACTGTTTTTT	CASSLGQGRGEKLFF
TRBV20-1	-	-	TRBJ1-4	TGCAGTGCCGAGCGAGAAAAACTGTTTTTT	CSAEREKLFF
TRBV5-4	-	-	TRBJ1-2	TGTGCCAGCAGCTTTAGGTCGGAGGGCTACACCTTC	CASSFRSEGYTF
TRBV7-8	-	-	TRBJ1-1	TGTGCCAGCAGCACCAGGATCTTGAACACTGAAGCTTTCTTT	CASSTRILNTEAFF
TRBV19	-	TRBD1	TRBJ1-1	TGTGCCAGTAGTAACAGGGGGCTGAACACTGAAGCTTTCTTT	CASSNRGLNTEAFF
TRBV10-1	-	-	TRBJ2-2	TGCGCCAGCAGTGACGGAACAGGGCTTGCCGGGGAGCTGTTTTTT	CASSDGTGLAGELFF
TRBV4-3	-	TRBD1	TRBJ1-5	TGCGCCAGCAGCCAATCCCTTGACAGGGAGCATCAGCCCCAGCATTTT	CASSQSLDREHQPQHF
TRBV6-6	-	-	TRBJ1-1	TGTGCCAGCAGTTACGGTGACACTGAAGCTTTCTTT	CASSYGDTEAFF
TRBV11-2	-	-	TRBJ2-5	TGTGCCAGCAGCTTACCCAGCCAAGAGACCCAGTACTTC	CASSLPSQETQYF
TRBV6-6	-	-	TRBJ1-1	TGTGCCAGCCGACAGCCGATGAACACTGAAGCTTTCTTT	CASRQPMNTEAFF
TRBV5-1	-	-	TRBJ2-2	TGCGCCAGCAGCTTGGCCGGTTCGAACACCGGGGAGCTGTTTTTT	CASSLAGSNTGELFF
TRBV2	-	-	TRBJ1-2	TGTGCCAGCAGTCCCGAGTCACAGAGCGAGTATGGCTACACCTTC	CASSPESQSEYGYTF
TRBV3-1/TRBV3-2	-	-	TRBJ1-6	TGTGCCAGCAGTTCCGACAGGAGGGTACCCCTCCACTTT	CASSSDRRVPLHF
TRBV15	-	-	TRBJ1-1	TGTGCCACCAGCAGGACAGGGAACACTGAAGCTTTCTTT	CATSRTGNTEAFF
TRBV5-4	-	TRBD2	TRBJ2-2	TGTGCCAGCAGCTTCTGGACTAGCGGCCTCACCGGGGAGCTGTTTTTT	CASSFWTSGLTGELFF
TRBV28	-	-	TRBJ1-2	TGTGCCAGCAGTCGTCAGGTTATTAACTATGGCTACACCTTC	CASSRQVINYGYTF
TRBV19	-	-	TRBJ1-5	TGTGCCAGTAGTATCCCCCCACCTAGCAATCAGCCCCAGCATTTT	CASSIPPPSNQPQHF
TRBV10-3	-	-	TRBJ2-2	TGTGCCATCTCAAGGGGGACCTACACCGGGGAGCTGTTTTTT	CAISRGTYTGELFF
TRBV30	-	-	TRBJ1-3	TGTGCCTGGAGTTCGGGCCACACCATATATTTT	CAWSSGHTIYF
TRBV24-1	-	-	TRBJ1-1	TGTGCCACCAGTGGACCTCAGGGGAACACTGAAGCTTTCTTT	CATSGPQGNTEAFF
TRBV6-2/TRBV6-3	-	-	TRBJ2-1	TGTGCCAGCAGTTACTCGGCACTGAGCTCCTACAATGAGCAGTTCTTC	CASSYSALSSYNEQFF
TRBV3-1/TRBV3-2	few	-	TRBJ2-7	TGTGCCAGCAGCCGGGCAACTAATACCTACGAGCAGTACTTC	CASSRATNTYEQYF
TRBV19	-	TRBD2	TRBJ2-3	TGTGCCAGTAGTAGGTCTAGCGGGAGTCGGGATACGCAGTATTTT	CASSRSSGSRDTQYF
TRBV2	-	-	TRBJ1-1	TGTGCCAGCAGTGTCTCTAACACTGAAGCTTTCTTT	CASSVSNTEAFF
TRBV11-3	-	TRBD2	TRBJ2-2	TGTGCCAGCAGCTCCGGACTAGACGCGGACACCGGGGAGCTGTTTTTT	CASSSGLDADTGELFF
TRBV3-1/TRBV3-2	-	TRBD1	TRBJ1-2	TGTGCCAGCAGCCAAATCCCGGGACAGGGTGCTGGCTACACCTTC	CASSQIPGQGAGYTF
TRBV7-9	few	-	TRBJ2-1	TGTGCCAGCAGCTTATTCGCAGCTACGGACAATGAGCAGTTCTTC	CASSLFAATDNEQFF
TRBV19	-	-	TRBJ2-5	TGTGCCAGTAGTATAAGCTTAAGGGGGGAGACCCAGTACTTC	CASSISLRGETQYF